The table lists the clone carrying this TCR beta chain with a few counts. TCR beta CDR3 regions were amplified from RNA transcripts. HTBI primers were the set used in a first-round RT-PCR of the TCR CDR3. TCRdb reprocessed the multiplex PCR reads via MiXCR and lists one record per CDR3 protein. The profile covers approximately 400,000 distinct CDR3 sequences, with approximately 14% appearing a single time and over 7.5% taken by the ten largest. The data stem from a study of T cells in Graves' hyperthyroidism and ophthalmopathy. Sequenced input: blood. The clonotype originates from a woman between 18 and 29 years old with Graves' hyperthyroidism.

The CDR3 DNA follows: TGTGCCAGCAGTTACTCCCAGTCCTTCGGGACTGAAGCTTTCTTT. Translated: CASSYSQSFGTEAFF. V and J are TRBV6-5 and TRBJ1-1; no clear D gene. Germline CDR1 MNHEY, CDR2 SVGAGI. Trimming pared 0 bases from V and 5 bases from J, leaving 13 bases between. The CDR3 has 15 residues.